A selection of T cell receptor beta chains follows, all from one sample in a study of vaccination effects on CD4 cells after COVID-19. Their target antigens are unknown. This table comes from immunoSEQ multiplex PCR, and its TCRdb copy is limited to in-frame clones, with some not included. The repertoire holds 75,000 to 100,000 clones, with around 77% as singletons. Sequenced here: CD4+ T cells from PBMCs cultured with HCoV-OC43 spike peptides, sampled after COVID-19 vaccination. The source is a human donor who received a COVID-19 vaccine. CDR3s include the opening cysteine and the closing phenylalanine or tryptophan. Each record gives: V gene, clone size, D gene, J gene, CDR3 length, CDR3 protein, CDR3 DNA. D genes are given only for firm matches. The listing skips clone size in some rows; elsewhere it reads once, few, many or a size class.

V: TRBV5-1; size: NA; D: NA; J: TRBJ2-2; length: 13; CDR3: CASSFDDTGELFF; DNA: TGCGCCAGCAGCTTCGACGACACCGGGGAGCTGTTTTTT
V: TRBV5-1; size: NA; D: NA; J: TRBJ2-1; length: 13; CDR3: CASSLAAGYEQFF; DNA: TGCGCCAGCAGCTTGGCCGCAGGCTATGAGCAGTTCTTC
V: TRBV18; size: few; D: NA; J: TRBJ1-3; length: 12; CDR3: CASSPVGNTIYF; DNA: TGTGCCAGCTCCCCCGTGGGAAACACCATATATTTT
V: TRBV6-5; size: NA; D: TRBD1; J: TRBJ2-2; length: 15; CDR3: CASSYWGTATGELFF; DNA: TGTGCCAGCAGTTACTGGGGGACAGCCACCGGGGAGCTGTTTTTT
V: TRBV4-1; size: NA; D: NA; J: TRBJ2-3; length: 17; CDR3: CASSQDQGVDSTDTQYF; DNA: TGCGCCAGCAGCCAAGATCAAGGAGTGGATAGCACAGATACGCAGTATTTT
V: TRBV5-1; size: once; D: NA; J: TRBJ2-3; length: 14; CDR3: CASSRSRTTDTQYF; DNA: TGCGCCAGCAGCCGCAGTCGTACTACAGATACGCAGTATTTT
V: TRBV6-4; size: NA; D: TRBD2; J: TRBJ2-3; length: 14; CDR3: CASSVQRGTDTQYF; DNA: TGTGCCAGCAGTGTGCAGCGGGGTACGGATACGCAGTATTTT
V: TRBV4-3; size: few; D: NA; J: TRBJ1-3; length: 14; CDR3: CASSPQGSGNTIYF; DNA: TGCGCCAGCAGCCCCCAGGGCTCTGGAAACACCATATATTTT
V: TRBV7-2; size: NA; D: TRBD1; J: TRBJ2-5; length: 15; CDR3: CASSSGQGLEETQYF; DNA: TGTGCCAGCAGCTCAGGACAGGGATTGGAAGAGACCCAGTACTTC
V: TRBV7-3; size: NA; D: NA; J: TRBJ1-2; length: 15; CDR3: CASSLTPIGGYGYTF; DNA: TGTGCCAGCAGCTTAACTCCGATAGGGGGGTATGGCTACACCTTC
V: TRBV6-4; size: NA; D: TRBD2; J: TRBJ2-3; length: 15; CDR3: CASSPWGGSTDTQYF; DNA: TGTGCCAGCAGTCCGTGGGGGGGAAGCACAGATACGCAGTATTTT
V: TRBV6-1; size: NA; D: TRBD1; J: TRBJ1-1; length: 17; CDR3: CASSDLTGGMANTEAFF; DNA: TGTGCCAGCAGTGACCTGACAGGGGGAATGGCGAACACTGAAGCTTTCTTT
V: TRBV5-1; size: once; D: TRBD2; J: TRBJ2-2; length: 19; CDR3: CASRNPLSGVTANTGELFF; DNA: TGCGCCAGCAGGAATCCCCTAAGCGGGGTCACCGCGAACACCGGGGAGCTGTTTTTT
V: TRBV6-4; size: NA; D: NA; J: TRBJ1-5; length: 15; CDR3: CASSDVLEGNQPQHF; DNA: TGTGCCAGCAGTGACGTCCTGGAAGGCAATCAGCCCCAGCATTTT